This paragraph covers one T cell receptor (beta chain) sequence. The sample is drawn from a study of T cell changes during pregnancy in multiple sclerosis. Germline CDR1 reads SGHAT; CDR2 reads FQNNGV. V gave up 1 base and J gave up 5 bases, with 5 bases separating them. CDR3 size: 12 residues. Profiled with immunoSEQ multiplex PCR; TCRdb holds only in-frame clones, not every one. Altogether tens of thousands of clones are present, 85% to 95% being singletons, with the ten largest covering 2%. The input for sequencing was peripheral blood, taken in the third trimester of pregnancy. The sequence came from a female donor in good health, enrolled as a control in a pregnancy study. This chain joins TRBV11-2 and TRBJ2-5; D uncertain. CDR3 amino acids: CASSLVRETQYF. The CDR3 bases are TGTGCCAGCAGCTTAGTGCGGGAGACCCAGTACTTC.